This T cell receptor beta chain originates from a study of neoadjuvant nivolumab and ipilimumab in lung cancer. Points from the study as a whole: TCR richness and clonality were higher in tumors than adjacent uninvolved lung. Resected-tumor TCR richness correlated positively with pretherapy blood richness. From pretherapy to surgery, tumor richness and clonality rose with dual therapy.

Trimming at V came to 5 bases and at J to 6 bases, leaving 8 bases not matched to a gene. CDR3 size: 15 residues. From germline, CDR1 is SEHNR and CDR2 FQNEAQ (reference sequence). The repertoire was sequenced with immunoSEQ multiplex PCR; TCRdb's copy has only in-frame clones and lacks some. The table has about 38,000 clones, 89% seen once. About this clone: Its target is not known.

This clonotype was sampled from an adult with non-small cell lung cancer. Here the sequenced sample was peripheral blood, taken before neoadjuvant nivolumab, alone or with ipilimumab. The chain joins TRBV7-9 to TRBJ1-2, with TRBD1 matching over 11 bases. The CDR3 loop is CASSDPDRGRDGYTF. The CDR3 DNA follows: TGTGCCAGCAGCGACCCGGACAGGGGGCGTGATGGCTACACCTTC. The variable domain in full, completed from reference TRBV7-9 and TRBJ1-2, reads DTGVSQNPRHKITKRGQNVTFRCDPISEHNRLYWYRQTLGQGPEFLTYFQNEAQLEKSRLLSDRFSAERPKGSFSTLEIQRTEQGDSAMYLCASSDPDRGRDGYTFGSGTRLTVV.